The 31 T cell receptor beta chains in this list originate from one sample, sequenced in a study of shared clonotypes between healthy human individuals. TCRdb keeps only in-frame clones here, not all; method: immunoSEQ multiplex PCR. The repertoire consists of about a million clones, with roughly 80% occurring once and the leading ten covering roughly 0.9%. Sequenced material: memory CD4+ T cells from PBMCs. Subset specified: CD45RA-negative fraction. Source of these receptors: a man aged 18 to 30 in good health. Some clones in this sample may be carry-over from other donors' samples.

The CDR3 DNA follows: TGTGCCAGCAGTTCACAGGGGGGTAGGCAGTTCTTC. It specifies CASSSQGGRQFF. The rearrangement uses TRBV28 and TRBJ2-1; 8 bases are shared with TRBD1. This CDR3 spans 12 amino acids. V gave up 4 bases and J gave up 12 bases; unmatched junction bases: 5. Germline V CDR1 and CDR2: MDHEN, SYDVKM.

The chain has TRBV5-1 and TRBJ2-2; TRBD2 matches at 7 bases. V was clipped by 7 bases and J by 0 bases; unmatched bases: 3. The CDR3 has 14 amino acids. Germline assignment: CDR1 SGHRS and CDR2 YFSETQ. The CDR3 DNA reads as TGCGCCAGCGGGCTAGCGGCGAACACCGGGGAGCTGTTTTTT. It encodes CASGLAANTGELFF.

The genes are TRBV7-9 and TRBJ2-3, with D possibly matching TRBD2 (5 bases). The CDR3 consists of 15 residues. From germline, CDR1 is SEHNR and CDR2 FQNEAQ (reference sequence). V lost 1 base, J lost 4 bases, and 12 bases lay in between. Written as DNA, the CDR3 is TGTGCCAGCAGCTTAGTATCGCGGGTGGCAGATACGCAGTATTTT. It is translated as CASSLVSRVADTQYF.

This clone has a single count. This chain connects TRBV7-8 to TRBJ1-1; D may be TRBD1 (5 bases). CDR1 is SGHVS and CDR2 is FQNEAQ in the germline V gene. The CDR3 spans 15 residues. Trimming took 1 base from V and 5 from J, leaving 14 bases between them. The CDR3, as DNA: TGTGCCAGCAGCTTAGAGTACAGGAAAGATACTGAAGCTTTCTTT. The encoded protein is CASSLEYRKDTEAFF.

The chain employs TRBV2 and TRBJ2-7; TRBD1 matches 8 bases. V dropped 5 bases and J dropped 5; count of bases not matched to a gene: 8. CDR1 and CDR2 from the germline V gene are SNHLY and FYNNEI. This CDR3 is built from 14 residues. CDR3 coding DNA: TGTGCCAGCAGTCCGGACAGGGCTTTCCACGAGCAGTACTTC. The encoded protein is CASSPDRAFHEQYF.

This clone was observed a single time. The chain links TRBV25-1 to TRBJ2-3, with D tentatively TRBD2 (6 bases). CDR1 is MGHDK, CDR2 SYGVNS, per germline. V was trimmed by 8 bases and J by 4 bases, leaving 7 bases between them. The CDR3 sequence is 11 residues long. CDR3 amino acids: CASRGSDTQYF. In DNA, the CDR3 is TGTGCCAGCCGGGGGTCAGATACGCAGTATTTT.

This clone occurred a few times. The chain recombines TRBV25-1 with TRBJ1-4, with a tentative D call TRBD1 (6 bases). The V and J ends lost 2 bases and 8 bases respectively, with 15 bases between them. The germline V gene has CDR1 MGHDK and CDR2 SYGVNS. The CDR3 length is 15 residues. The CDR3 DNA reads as TGTGCCAGCAGTGAAGGGGGCAGGGGAGGAGAAAAACTGTTTTTT. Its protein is CASSEGGRGGEKLFF. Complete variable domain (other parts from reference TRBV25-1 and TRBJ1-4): EADIYQTPRYLVIGTGKKITLECSQTMGHDKMYWYQQDPGMELHLIHYSYGVNSTEKGDLSSESTVSRIRTEHFPLTLESARPSHTSQYLCASSEGGRGGEKLFFGSGTQLSVL.

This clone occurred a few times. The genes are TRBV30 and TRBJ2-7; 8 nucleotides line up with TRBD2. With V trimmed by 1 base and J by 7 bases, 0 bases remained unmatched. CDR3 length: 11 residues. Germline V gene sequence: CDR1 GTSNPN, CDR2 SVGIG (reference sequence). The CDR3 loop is CAWSGLAEQYF. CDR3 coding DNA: TGTGCCTGGAGTGGACTAGCGGAGCAGTACTTC.

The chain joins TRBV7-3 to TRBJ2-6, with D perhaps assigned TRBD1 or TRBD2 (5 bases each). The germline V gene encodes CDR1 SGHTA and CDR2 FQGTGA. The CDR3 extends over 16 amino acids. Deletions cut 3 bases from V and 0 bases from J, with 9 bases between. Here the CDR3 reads CASSFTGLSGANVLTF. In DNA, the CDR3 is TGTGCCAGCAGCTTCACAGGACTCTCTGGGGCCAACGTCCTGACTTTC.

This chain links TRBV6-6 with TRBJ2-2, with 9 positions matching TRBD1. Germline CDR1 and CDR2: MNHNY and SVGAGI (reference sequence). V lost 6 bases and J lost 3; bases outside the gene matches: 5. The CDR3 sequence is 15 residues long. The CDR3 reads CASRLQGADTGELFF. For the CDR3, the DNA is TGTGCCAGCAGGCTACAGGGGGCGGACACCGGGGAGCTGTTTTTT.

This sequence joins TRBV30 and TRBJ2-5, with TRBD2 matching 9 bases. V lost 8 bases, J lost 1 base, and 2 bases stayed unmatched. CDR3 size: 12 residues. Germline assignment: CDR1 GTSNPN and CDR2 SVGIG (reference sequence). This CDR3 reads CAQTSGQETQYF. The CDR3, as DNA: TGTGCCCAGACTAGCGGCCAAGAGACCCAGTACTTC. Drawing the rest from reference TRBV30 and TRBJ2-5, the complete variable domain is SQTIHQWPATLVQPVGSPLSLECTVEGTSNPNLYWYRQAAGRGLQLLFYSVGIGQISSEVPQNLSASRPQDRQFILSSKKLLLSDSGFYLCAQTSGQETQYFGPGTRLLVL.

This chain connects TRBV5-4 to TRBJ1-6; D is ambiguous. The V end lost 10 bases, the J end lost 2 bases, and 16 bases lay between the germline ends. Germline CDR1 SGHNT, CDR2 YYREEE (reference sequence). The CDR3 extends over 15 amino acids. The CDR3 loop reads CAFKREDPYNSPLHF. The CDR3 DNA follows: TGTGCCTTTAAAAGGGAGGACCCCTATAATTCACCCCTCCACTTT.

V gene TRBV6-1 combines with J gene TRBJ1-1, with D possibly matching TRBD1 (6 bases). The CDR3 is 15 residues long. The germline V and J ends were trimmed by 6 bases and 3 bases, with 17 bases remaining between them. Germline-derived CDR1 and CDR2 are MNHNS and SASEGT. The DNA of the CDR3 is TGTGCCAGCAGAACCGTGGGGGCGGAGGACACTGAAGCTTTCTTT. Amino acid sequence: CASRTVGAEDTEAFF.

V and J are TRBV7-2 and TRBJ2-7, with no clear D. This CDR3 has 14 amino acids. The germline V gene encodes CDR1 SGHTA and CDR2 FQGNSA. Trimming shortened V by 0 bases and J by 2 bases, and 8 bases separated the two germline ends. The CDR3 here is CASSLAAIPYEQYF. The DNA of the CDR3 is TGTGCCAGCAGCTTAGCTGCTATACCCTACGAGCAGTACTTC.

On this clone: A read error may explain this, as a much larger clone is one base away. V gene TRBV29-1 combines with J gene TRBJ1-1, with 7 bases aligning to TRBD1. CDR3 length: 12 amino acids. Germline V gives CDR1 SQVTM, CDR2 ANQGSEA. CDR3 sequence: CNVDRALTEAFF. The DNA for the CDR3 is TGCAACGTTGACAGGGCTCTCACTGAAGCTTTCTTT.

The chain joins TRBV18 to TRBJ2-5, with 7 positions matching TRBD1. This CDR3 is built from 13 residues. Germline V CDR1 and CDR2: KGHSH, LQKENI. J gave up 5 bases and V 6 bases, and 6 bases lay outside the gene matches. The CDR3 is CASSQRTGETQYF. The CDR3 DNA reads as TGTGCCAGCTCCCAACGGACAGGCGAGACCCAGTACTTC.

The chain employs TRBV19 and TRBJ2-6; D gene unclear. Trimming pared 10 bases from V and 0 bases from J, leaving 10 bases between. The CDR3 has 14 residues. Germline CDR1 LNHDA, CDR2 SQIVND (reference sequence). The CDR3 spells CATSRFSGANVLTF. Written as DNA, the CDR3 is TGTGCCACCTCAAGGTTCTCTGGGGCCAACGTCCTGACTTTC.

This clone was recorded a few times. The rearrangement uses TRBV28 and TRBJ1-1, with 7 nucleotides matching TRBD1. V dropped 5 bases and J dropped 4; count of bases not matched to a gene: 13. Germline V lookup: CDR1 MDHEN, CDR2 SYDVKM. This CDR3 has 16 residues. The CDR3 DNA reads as TGTGCCAGCAGTAGTAGACAGGGCGCTGTGATCACTGAAGCTTTCTTT. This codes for CASSSRQGAVITEAFF.

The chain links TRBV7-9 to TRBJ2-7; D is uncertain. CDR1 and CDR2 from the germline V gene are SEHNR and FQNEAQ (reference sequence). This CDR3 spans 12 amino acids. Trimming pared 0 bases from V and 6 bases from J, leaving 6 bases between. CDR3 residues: CASSLAESEQYF. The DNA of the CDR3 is TGTGCCAGCAGCTTAGCGGAATCCGAGCAGTACTTC.

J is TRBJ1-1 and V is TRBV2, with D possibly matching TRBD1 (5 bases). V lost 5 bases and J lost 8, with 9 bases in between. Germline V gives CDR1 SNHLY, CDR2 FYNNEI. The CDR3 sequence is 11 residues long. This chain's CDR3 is CASSTGGEAFF. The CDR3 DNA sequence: TGTGCCAGCAGTACAGGTGGGGAAGCTTTCTTT.

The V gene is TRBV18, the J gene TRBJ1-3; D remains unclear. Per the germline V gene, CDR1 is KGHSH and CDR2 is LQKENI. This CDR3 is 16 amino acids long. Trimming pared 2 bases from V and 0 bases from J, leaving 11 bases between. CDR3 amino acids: CASSPLQTLSGNTIYF. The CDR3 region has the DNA TGTGCCAGCTCACCATTGCAGACCCTCTCTGGAAACACCATATATTTT.

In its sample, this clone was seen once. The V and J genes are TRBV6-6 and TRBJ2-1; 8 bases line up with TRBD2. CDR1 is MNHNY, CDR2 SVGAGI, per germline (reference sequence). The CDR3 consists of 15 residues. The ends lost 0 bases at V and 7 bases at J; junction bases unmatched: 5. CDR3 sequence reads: CASSYSSREENEQFF. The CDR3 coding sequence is TGTGCCAGCAGTTACTCGTCGCGGGAGGAAAATGAGCAGTTCTTC.

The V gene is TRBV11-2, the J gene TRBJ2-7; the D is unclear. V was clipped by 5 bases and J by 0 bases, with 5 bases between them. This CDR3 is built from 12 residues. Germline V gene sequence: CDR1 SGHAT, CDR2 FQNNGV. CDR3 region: CASSRDSYEQYF. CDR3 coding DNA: TGTGCCAGCAGCCGTGACTCCTACGAGCAGTACTTC.

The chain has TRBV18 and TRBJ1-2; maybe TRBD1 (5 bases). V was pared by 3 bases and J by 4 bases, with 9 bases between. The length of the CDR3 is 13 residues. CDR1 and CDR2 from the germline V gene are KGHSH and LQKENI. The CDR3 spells CASSPEGSYGYTF. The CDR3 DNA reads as TGTGCCAGCTCACCCGAGGGGTCCTATGGCTACACCTTC.

The CDR3 here is CASSTDVGTGIYEQYF. CDR3 in DNA: TGTGCCAGCAGCACGGATGTAGGGACAGGGATCTACGAGCAGTACTTC. The chain carries TRBV9 and TRBJ2-7; 9 bases map to TRBD1. Germline lookup yields CDR1 SGDLS and CDR2 YYNGEE. V shed 4 bases, J shed 3 bases, and the junction held 11 bases outside the gene matches. CDR3 size: 16 residues.

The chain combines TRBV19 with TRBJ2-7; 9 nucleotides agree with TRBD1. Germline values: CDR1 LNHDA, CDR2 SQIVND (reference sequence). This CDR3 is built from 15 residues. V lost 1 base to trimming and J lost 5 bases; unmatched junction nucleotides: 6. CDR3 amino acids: CASSIVGTGNHEQYF. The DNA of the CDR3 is TGTGCCAGTAGTATAGTTGGGACAGGGAACCACGAGCAGTACTTC.

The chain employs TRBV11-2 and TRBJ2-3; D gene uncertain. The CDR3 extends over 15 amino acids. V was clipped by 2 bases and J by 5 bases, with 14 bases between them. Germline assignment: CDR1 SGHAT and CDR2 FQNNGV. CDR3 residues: CASSLYLGVRDTQYF. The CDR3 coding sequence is TGTGCCAGCAGCTTATATCTCGGCGTACGAGATACGCAGTATTTT.

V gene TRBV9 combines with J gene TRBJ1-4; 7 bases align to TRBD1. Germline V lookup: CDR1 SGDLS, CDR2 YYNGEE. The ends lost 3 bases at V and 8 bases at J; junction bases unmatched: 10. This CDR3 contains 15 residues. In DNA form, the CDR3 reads TGTGCCAGCAGCGCTCAGACAGGGCCGGGAGAAAAACTGTTTTTT. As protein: CASSAQTGPGEKLFF.

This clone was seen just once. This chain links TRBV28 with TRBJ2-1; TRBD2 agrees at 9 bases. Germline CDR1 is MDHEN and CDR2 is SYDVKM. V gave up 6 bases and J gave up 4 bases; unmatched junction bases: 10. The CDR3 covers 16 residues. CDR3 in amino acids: CASRPGGTSGYNEQFF. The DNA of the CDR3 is TGTGCCAGCAGACCGGGGGGAACTAGCGGGTACAATGAGCAGTTCTTC. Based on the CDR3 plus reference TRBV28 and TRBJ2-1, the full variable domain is DVKVTQSSRYLVKRTGEKVFLECVQDMDHENMFWYRQDPGLGLRLIYFSYDVKMKEKGDIPEGYSVSREKKERFSLILESASTNQTSMYLCASRPGGTSGYNEQFFGPGTRLTVL.

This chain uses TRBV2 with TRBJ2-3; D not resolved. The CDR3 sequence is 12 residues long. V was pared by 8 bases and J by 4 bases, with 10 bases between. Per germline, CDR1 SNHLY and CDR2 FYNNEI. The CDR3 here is CASGFAADTQYF. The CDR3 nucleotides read TGTGCCAGCGGGTTCGCCGCAGATACGCAGTATTTT.

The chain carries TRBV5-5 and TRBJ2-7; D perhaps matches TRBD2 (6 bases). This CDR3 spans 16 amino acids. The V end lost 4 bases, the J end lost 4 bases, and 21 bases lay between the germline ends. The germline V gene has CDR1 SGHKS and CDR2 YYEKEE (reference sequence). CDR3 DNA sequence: TGTGCCAGCAGCCCTTCGGGGGTCCTCCCTACTTACGAGCAGTACTTC. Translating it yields CASSPSGVLPTYEQYF.